This TCR beta chain was documented in a study of T cell repertoires in cytomegalovirus infection. Study as a whole: Alongside well-studied HLA-B-restricted CMV epitopes, recently identified HLA-C-restricted CMV epitopes were also used. CMV infection plus the matching HLA type was flagged by public TCR beta signatures.

TCRdb reprocessed the reads via MiXCR and lists one record per CDR3 protein. The sample holds approximately 100,000 distinct CDR3 sequences; roughly two fifths are singletons and the top ten take 74%. In this sample, this clonotype turned up many times. The antigen is not known. Study-level points and caveats: Predominance within the ex vivo response was attributable to HLA-C-restricted CMV-specific TCR beta clonotypes. People with CMV and the relevant HLA were identified by cumulative public TCR beta family frequency.

V dropped 10 bases and J dropped 1 base, with 12 bases sitting between them. The length of the CDR3 is 13 residues. Germline CDR1 SNHLY, CDR2 FYNNEI. Sequenced here: CD8+ T cells from cultured PBMCs, sampled from culture after CMV antigen stimulation. The TCR originated in a human donor in good health (CMV status not recorded). Some clones in this sample may be carry-over from other donors' samples. The V call is TRBV2, the J call TRBJ2-3; D gene ambiguous. The CDR3, as DNA: TGTGCCACCAACCCTGGGGGCACAGATACGCAGTATTTT. It encodes CATNPGGTDTQYF.